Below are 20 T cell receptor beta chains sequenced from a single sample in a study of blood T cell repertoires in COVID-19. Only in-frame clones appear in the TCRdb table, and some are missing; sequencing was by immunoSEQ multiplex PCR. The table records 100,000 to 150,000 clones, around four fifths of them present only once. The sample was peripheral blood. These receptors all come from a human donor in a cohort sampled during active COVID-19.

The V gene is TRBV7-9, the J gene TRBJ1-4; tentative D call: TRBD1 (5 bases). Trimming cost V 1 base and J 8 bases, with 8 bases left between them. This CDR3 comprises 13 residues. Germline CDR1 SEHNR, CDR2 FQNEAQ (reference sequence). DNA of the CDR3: TGTGCCAGCAGCTTAGGGTCAGGGGAAAAACTGTTTTTT. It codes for CASSLGSGEKLFF.

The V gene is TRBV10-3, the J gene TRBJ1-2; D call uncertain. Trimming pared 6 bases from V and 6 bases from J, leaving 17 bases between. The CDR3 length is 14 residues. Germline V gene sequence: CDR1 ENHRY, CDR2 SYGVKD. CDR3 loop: CAIRAERRMDGYTF. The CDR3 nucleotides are TGTGCCATCAGGGCCGAGCGTCGCATGGATGGCTACACCTTC.

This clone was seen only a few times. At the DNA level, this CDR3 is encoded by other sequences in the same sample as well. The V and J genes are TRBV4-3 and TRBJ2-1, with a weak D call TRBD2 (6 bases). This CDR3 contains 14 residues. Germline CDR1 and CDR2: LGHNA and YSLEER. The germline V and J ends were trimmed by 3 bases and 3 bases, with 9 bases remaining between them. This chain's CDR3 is CASSQGTGYNEQFF. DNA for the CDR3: TGCGCCAGCAGCCAGGGGACTGGCTACAATGAGCAGTTCTTC.

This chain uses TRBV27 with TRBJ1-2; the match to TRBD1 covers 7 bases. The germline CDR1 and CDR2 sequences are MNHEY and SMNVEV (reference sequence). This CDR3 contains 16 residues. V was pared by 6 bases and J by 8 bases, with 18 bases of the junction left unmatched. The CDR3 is CASSPGGMRGRWGYTF. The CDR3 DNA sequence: TGTGCCAGCAGCCCTGGAGGGATGAGGGGGCGATGGGGCTACACCTTC.

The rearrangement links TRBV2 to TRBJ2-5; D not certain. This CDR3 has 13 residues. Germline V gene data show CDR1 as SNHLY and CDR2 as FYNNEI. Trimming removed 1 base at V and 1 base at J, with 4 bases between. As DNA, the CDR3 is TGTGCCAGCAGTGAAGAGAGCCAAGAGACCCAGTACTTC. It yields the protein CASSEESQETQYF.

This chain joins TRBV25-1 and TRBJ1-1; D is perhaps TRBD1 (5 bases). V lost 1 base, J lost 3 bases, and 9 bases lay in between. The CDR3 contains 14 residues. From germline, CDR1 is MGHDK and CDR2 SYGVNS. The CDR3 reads CASSELGGDTEAFF. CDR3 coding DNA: TGTGCCAGCAGTGAATTGGGGGGGGACACTGAAGCTTTCTTT.

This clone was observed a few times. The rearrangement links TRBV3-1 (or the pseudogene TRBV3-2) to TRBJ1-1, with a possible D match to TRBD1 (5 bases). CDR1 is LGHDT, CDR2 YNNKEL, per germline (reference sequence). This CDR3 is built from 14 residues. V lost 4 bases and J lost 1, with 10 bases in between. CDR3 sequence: CASSPWGGNTEAFF. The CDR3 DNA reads TGTGCCAGCAGCCCCTGGGGGGGGAACACTGAAGCTTTCTTT.

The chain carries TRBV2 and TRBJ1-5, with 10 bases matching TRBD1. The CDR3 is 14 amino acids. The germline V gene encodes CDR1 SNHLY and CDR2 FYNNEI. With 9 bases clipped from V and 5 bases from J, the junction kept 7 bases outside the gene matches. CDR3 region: CARGGTGVDQPQHF. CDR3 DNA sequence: TGTGCCAGGGGCGGGACAGGGGTCGATCAGCCCCAGCATTTT.

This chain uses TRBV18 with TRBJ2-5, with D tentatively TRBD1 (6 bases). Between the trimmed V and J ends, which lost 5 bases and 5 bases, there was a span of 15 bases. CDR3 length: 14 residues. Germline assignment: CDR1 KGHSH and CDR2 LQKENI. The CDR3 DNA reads TGTGCCAGCTCATCAACAGGGATGGGTGAGACCCAGTACTTC. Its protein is CASSSTGMGETQYF.

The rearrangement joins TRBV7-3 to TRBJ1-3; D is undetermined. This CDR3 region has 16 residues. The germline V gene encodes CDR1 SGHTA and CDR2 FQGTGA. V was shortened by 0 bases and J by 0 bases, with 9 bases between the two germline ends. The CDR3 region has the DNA TGTGCCAGCAGCTTAACGCCGGGAACCTCTGGAAACACCATATATTTT. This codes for CASSLTPGTSGNTIYF. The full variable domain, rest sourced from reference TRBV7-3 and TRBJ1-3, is GAGVSQTPSNKVTEKGKYVELRCDPISGHTALYWYRQSLGQGPEFLIYFQGTGAADDSGLPNDRFFAVRPEGSVSTLKIQRTERGDSAVYLCASSLTPGTSGNTIYFGEGSWLTVV.

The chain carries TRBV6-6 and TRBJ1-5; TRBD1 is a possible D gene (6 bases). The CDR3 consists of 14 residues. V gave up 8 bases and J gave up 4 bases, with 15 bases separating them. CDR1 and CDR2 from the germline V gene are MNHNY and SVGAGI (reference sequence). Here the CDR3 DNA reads TGTGCCAGCGGGCCTCCACAGGGAAATCAGCCCCAGCATTTT. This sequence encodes CASGPPQGNQPQHF.

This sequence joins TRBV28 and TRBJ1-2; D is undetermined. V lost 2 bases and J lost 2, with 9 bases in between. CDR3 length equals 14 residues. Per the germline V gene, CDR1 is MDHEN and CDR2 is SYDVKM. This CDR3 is CASSLEGTNYGYTF. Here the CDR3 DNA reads TGTGCCAGCAGTTTAGAGGGTACGAACTATGGCTACACCTTC.

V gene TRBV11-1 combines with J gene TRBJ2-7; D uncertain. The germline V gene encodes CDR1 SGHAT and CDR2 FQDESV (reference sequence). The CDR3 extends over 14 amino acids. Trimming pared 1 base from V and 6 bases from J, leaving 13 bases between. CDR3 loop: CASSLGAAVREQYF. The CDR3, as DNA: TGTGCCAGCAGCTTAGGGGCAGCAGTGCGCGAGCAGTACTTC.

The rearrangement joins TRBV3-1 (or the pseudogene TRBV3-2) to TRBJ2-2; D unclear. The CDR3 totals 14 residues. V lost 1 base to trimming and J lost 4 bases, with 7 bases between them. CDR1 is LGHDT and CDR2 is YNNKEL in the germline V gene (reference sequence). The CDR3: CASSQGRGTGELFF. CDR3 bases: TGTGCCAGCAGCCAAGGCAGAGGCACCGGGGAGCTGTTTTTT.

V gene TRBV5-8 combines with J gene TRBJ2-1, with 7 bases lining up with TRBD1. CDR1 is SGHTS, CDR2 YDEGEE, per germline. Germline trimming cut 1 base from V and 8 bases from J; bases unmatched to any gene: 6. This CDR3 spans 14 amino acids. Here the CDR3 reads CASSLITGVHEQFF. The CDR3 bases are TGTGCCAGCAGCTTGATTACAGGGGTACATGAGCAGTTCTTC.

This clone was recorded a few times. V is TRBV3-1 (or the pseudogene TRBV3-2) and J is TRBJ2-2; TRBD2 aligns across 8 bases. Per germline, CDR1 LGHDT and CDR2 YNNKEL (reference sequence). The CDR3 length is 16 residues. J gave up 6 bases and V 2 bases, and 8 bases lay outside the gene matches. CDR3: CASSQSAPGGPGELFF. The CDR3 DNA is TGTGCCAGCAGCCAAAGCGCCCCGGGAGGGCCCGGGGAGCTGTTTTTT.

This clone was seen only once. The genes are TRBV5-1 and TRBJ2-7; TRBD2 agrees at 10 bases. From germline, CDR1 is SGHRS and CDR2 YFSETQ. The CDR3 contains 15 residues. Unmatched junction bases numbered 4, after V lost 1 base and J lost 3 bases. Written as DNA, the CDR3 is TGCGCCAGCAGCTTGTGGCTAGCGGGAGTCTACGAGCAGTACTTC. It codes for CASSLWLAGVYEQYF.

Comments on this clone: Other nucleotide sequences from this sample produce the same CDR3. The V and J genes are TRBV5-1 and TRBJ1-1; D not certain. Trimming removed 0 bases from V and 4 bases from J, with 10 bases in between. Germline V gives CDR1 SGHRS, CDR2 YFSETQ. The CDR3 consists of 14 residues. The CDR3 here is CASSLERGGTEAFF. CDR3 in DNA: TGCGCCAGCAGCTTGGAGAGAGGCGGCACTGAAGCTTTCTTT.

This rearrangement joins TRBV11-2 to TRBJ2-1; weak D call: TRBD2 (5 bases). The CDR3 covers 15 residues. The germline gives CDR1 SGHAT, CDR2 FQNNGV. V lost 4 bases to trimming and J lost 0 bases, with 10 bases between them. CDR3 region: CASSYTRSSYNEQFF. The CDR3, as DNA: TGTGCCAGCAGCTACACTAGGAGCTCCTACAATGAGCAGTTCTTC.

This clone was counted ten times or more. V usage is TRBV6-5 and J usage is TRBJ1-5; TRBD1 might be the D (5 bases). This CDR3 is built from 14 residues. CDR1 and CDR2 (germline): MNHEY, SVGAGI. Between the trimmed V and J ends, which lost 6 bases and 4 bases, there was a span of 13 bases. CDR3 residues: CASRRDRSNQPQHF. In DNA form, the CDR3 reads TGTGCCAGCAGACGAGACAGAAGTAATCAGCCCCAGCATTTT.